This T cell receptor beta chain was profiled in a study of glioma-infiltrating T cells. Study-level points and caveats: Only very few CDR3 sequences appeared in both tissue and blood. Non-neoplastic patients had below-expected tissue-blood divergence, while all gliomas exceeded expectation.

The germline V gene encodes CDR1 MNHNS and CDR2 SASEGT. The CDR3 extends over 13 amino acids. About this clonotype itself: Its antigen is unknown. A read error is likely, as this CDR3 ends without the conserved phenylalanine or tryptophan.

TCR alpha and beta CDR3 regions were amplified from RNA using iRepertoire nested multiplex PCR. One-step reverse transcription and amplification started from approximately 100-400 ng of tissue mRNA or PBMC total RNA. A single record per CDR3 protein comes from TCRdb applying MiXCR to the multiplex PCR reads. This table holds 90,000 or so distinct CDR3 sequences, around 40% found once. The sequencing input was glioma tissue, nonneoplastic brain tissue, or PBMCs (not recorded which). The rearrangement links TRBV6-1 to TRBJ1-2, with unresolved D. The sequence was obtained from a human donor with low-grade glioma or glioblastoma, undergoing nonglioma brain surgery, or in good health (not recorded which). The CDR3 here is CAISEGISYGYTL. The CDR3 DNA reads TGTGCCATCAGTGAGGGCATAAGCTATGGCTACACCCTC.